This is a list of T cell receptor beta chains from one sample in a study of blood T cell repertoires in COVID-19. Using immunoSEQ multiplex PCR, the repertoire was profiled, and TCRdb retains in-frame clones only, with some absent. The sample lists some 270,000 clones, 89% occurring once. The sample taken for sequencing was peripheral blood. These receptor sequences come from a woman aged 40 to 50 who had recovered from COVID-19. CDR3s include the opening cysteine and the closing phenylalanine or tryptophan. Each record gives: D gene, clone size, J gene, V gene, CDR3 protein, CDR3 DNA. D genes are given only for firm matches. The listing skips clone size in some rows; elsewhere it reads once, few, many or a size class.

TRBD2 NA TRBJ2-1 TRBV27 CASSLRTSGGYSSYNEQFF TGTGCCAGCAGTTTAAGGACTAGCGGGGGCTACAGCTCCTACAATGAGCAGTTCTTC
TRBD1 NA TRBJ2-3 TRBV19 CASSPRQGTDTQYF TGTGCCAGTAGTCCTAGACAGGGGACAGATACGCAGTATTTT
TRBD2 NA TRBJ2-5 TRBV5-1 CASRIAGGLETQYF TGCGCCAGCCGGATAGCGGGGGGGCTGGAGACCCAGTACTTC
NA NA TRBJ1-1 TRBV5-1 CASSMSLTGGTEAFF TGCGCCAGCAGCATGAGCCTGACAGGTGGAACTGAAGCTTTCTTT
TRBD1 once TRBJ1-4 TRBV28 CASSTGQPNEKLFF TGTGCCAGCAGTACGGGACAGCCTAATGAAAAACTGTTTTTT
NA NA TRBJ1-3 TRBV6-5 CASRQGSSGNTIYF TGTGCCAGCAGACAGGGTTCCTCTGGAAACACCATATATTTT
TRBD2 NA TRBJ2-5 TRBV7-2 CASSLWEGRETQYF TGTGCCAGCAGCTTATGGGAGGGACGGGAGACCCAGTACTTC
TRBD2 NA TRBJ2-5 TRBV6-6 CASSSPGGTQYF TGTGCCAGCAGTAGCCCGGGGGGAACCCAGTACTTC
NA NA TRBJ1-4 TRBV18 CASSPLQGRDEKLFF TGTGCCAGCTCACCACTACAGGGACGGGATGAAAAACTGTTTTTT
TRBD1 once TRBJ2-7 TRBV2 CASRNPQTGVGIYEQYF TGTGCCAGCAGGAACCCCCAGACAGGGGTCGGAATCTACGAGCAGTACTTC
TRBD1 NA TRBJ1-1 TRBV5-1 CASSSRTGGTTEAFF TGCGCCAGCAGCTCCCGGACAGGGGGAACCACTGAAGCTTTCTTT
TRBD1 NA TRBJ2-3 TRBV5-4 CASSGPGQGGTDTQYF TGTGCCAGCAGCGGACCGGGACAGGGAGGAACAGATACGCAGTATTTT
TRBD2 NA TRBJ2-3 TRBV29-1 CSVEGTSGIGGDTQYF TGCAGCGTTGAAGGGACTAGCGGGATTGGGGGAGATACGCAGTATTTT
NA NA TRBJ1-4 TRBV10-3 CAISVDRENEKLFF TGTGCCATCAGTGTGGACAGAGAGAATGAAAAACTGTTTTTT
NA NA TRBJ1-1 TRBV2 CATRTRVMNTEAFF TGTGCCACCCGTACGAGGGTCATGAACACTGAAGCTTTCTTT
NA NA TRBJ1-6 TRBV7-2 CASSLAADNSPLHF TGTGCCAGCAGCTTGGCCGCGGATAATTCACCCCTCCACTTT
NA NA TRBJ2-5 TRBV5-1 CASSKGLLQETQYF TGCGCCAGCAGTAAAGGACTGCTCCAAGAGACCCAGTACTTC
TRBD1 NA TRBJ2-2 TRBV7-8 CASSLGTGGWGGELFF TGTGCCAGCAGCCTGGGGACAGGGGGCTGGGGCGGGGAGCTGTTTTTT
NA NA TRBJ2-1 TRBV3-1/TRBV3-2 CASSPTFGEQFF TGTGCCAGCAGCCCAACGTTCGGTGAGCAGTTCTTC
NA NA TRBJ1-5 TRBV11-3 CASSREVDQPQHF TGTGCCAGCAGCCGAGAAGTCGATCAGCCCCAGCATTTT
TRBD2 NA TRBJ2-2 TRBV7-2 CASSHLVQRGNTGELFF TGTGCCAGCAGCCACTTAGTACAGCGGGGGAACACCGGGGAGCTGTTTTTT
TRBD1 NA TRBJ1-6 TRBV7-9 CASSTGQPNSPLHF TGTGCCAGCAGCACGGGACAGCCGAATTCACCCCTCCACTTT
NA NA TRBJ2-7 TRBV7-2 CASSGTRISYEQYF TGTGCCAGCAGCGGTACACGAATATCCTACGAGCAGTACTTC